The 29 T cell receptor beta chains given below trace back to one sample, sequenced in a study of T cell clonality in common variable immunodeficiency. Some clones are missing from TCRdb's copy, which holds only in-frame ones; the method was immunoSEQ multiplex PCR. The sample presents 35,000 or so clones, none singletons. The specimen sequenced was peripheral blood mononuclear cells. The receptors shown here come from a person between 18 and 70 years old in good health.

This clone was detected many times. The CDR3 bases that were read are TGTGCCAGCAGCTTGTTGGCGGGGGGGCCGTACGAG. Its protein is CASSLLAGGPYE. In full, the CDR3 is CASSLLAGGPYEQYF. The gene calls are TRBV5-4 and TRBJ2-7; 9 bases line up with TRBD2. The read stops 3 residues short of the end of the CDR3; the missing end is completed from the germline J gene. The germline V gene has CDR1 SGHNT and CDR2 YYREEE (reference sequence). V shed 1 base, J shed 4 bases, and the junction held 6 bases outside the gene matches. The CDR3 consists of 15 residues.

In this sample, this clone turned up many times. The read finishes 3 residues shy of the CDR3 end, and the germline J gene is used to complete it. This chain links TRBV6-4 with TRBJ1-6; D is undetermined. V was pared by 3 bases and J by 7 bases, with 7 bases between. The length of the CDR3 is 13 residues. Germline V CDR1 and CDR2: MRHNA, SNTAGT. The DNA read from the CDR3 is TGTGCCAGCAGTGAAAACAGAAATTCACCC. Translating it yields CASSENRNSP. The complete CDR3 reads CASSENRNSPLHF.

The sample holds many counts of this clone. The read terminates 3 residues before the CDR3 end, so the remaining end is supplied by the germline J gene. J is TRBJ1-1 and V is TRBV7-2; D gene ambiguous. The CDR3 is made up of 13 amino acids. CDR1 is SGHTA and CDR2 is FQGNSA in the germline V gene. The V and J ends lost 2 bases and 3 bases respectively, with 7 bases between them. The CDR3 DNA, read in part, is TGTGCCAGCAGCTTAATATTTGACACTGAA. This codes for CASSLIFDTE. The full CDR3 reads CASSLIFDTEAFF.

Many counts were recorded for this clone. The read falls 3 residues short of the CDR3 end, and the missing part is taken from the germline J gene. The genes are TRBV4-2 and TRBJ1-5; D remains unclear. The germline gives CDR1 LGHNA, CDR2 YNFKEQ. The length of the CDR3 is 15 residues. Between the trimmed V and J ends, which lost 0 bases and 4 bases, there was a span of 10 bases. CDR3 region: CASSQDRVTNQPQHF. The sequenced part of the CDR3 DNA is TGTGCCAGCAGCCAAGATAGGGTGACAAATCAGCCC.

This clone was seen ten or more times. Read sequence stops 3 residues before the CDR3 end, and the germline J gene provides the missing end. V usage is TRBV5-1 and J usage is TRBJ2-2, with a tentative D call TRBD2 (6 bases). The V gene lost 0 bases and the J gene lost 0 bases, with 6 bases spanning the gap. The length of the CDR3 is 15 residues. Germline assignment: CDR1 SGHRS and CDR2 YFSETQ. The CDR3 loop reads CASSLGGTNTGELFF. The CDR3 DNA, read in part, is TGCGCCAGCAGCTTGGGCGGGACGAACACCGGGGAG.

This clone has only a few counts. The DNA ends 3 residues before the CDR3 does, and the rest of the CDR3 is filled in from the germline J gene. The chain links TRBV5-1 to TRBJ2-3; 13 bases agree with TRBD2. J gave up 6 bases and V 4 bases, and 11 bases lay outside the gene matches. The V gene's germline CDR1 is SGHRS and CDR2 YFSETQ. The CDR3 contains 17 residues. The sequenced part of the CDR3 DNA is TGCGCCAGCAGCATCGTGGGGGGACTAGCGGGATCGGATACG. Protein product: CASSIVGGLAGSDT. The whole CDR3 sequence reads CASSIVGGLAGSDTQYF.

A note on this clone: The read terminates 3 residues before the CDR3 end, so the remaining end is supplied by the germline J gene. The chain recombines TRBV5-1 with TRBJ2-5; D remains unclear. Germline V lookup: CDR1 SGHRS, CDR2 YFSETQ. The CDR3 is 15 residues long. The V end was cut by 0 bases, the J end by 5 bases, with 14 bases between. CDR3 bases read: TGCGCCAGCAGCTTGGATATTAGTGTCTGGGAGACC. Its translation is CASSLDISVWET. The entire CDR3 protein is CASSLDISVWETQYF.

This clone was seen many times. Sequencing ends 3 residues short of the CDR3 end; the germline J gene provides the rest. The chain uses TRBV12-5 and TRBJ1-1; D is unresolved. There are 12 residues in the CDR3. CDR1 and CDR2 (germline): LGHNT, FRNRAP. The CDR3 sequence is CASGLVPPGAFF. The part of the CDR3 DNA that was read is TGTGCTAGTGGTTTGGTACCCCCGGGG.

This clone was recorded many times. The read terminates 3 residues before the CDR3 end, so the remaining end is supplied by the germline J gene. This chain connects TRBV3-1 (or the pseudogene TRBV3-2) to TRBJ1-4; 10 bases are shared with TRBD1. Germline CDR1 and CDR2: LGHDT and YNNKEL (reference sequence). This CDR3 is built from 14 residues. The CDR3 reads CASSPGTGAGKLFF. The DNA read from the CDR3 is TGTGCCAGCAGCCCCGGGACAGGGGCCGGGAAA.

At least ten counts were recorded for this clone. The missing CDR3 end, 3 residues past where the read stops, is filled in from the germline J gene. V gene TRBV7-8 combines with J gene TRBJ1-5, with D maybe TRBD1 (5 bases). CDR1 is SGHVS, CDR2 FQNEAQ, per germline. Trimming removed 4 bases from V and 2 bases from J, with 6 bases in between. The CDR3 is 13 amino acids. The CDR3: CASSSRGNQPQHF. The CDR3 bases that were read are TGTGCCAGCAGCTCCAGGGGCAATCAGCCC.

Ten or more counts support this clone. Sequencing ends 3 residues short of the CDR3 end; the germline J gene provides the rest. The V and J genes are TRBV9 and TRBJ2-3, with D perhaps TRBD2 (6 bases). The V and J ends lost 1 base and 6 bases respectively, with 12 bases between them. This CDR3 contains 14 residues. Germline CDR1 and CDR2: SGDLS and YYNGEE. CDR3 residues: CASSVSGFTDTQYF. The CDR3 bases that were read are TGTGCCAGCAGCGTAAGCGGGTTCACCGATACG.

Many counts were recorded for this clone. The same CDR3 also results from other DNA sequences found in this sample. The DNA read from the CDR3 is TGTGCCAGCTCACCACAGGGACAAAAGTCCTACGAG. This codes for CASSPQGQKSYE. The full-length CDR3 reads as CASSPQGQKSYEQYF. This chain joins TRBV18 and TRBJ2-7; tentative D call: TRBD1 (6 bases). Read sequence stops 3 residues before the CDR3 end, and the germline J gene provides the missing end. Germline CDR1 and CDR2: KGHSH and LQKENI. This CDR3 spans 15 amino acids. The V and J ends lost 1 base and 1 base respectively, with 11 bases between them. The variable domain in full, completed from reference TRBV18 and TRBJ2-7, reads NAGVMQNPRHLVRRRGQEARLRCSPMKGHSHVYWYRQLPEEGLKFMVYLQKENIIDESGMPKERFSAEFPKEGPSILRIQQVVRGDSAAYFCASSPQGQKSYEQYFGPGTRLTVT.

This clone was picked up many times. The read comes to an end 3 residues before the CDR3 does, leaving the germline J gene to fill in the end. V usage is TRBV19 and J usage is TRBJ1-2; D is perhaps TRBD1 (6 bases). CDR1 and CDR2 (germline): LNHDA, SQIVND (reference sequence). The V end lost 4 bases, the J end lost 2 bases, and 8 bases lay between the germline ends. The CDR3 length is 13 residues. CDR3: CASSTTGNYGYTF. Partial CDR3 DNA: TGTGCCAGTAGTACTACAGGGAACTATGGC.

This clone was seen at least ten times. The sequenced fragment ends 3 residues before the CDR3 boundary, so the rest is inferred from the germline J gene. The chain links TRBV7-2 to TRBJ1-1; 9 bases align to TRBD1. The V gene's germline CDR1 is SGHTA and CDR2 FQGNSA. This CDR3 region has 15 residues. J was trimmed by 1 base and V by 2 bases; bases with no gene match: 2. Here the CDR3 reads CASSLTGGRNTEAFF. CDR3 bases read: TGTGCCAGCAGCTTAACAGGGGGCCGGAACACTGAA.

Ten or more counts support this clone. The read ends 3 residues early relative to the CDR3; the germline J gene fills the gap. The J gene is TRBJ1-4, the V gene TRBV12-3 or TRBV12-4; maybe TRBD1 (5 bases). The CDR3 runs to 13 residues. Trimming took off 5 bases at V and 8 bases at J, with 12 bases between the two ends. The chain's CDR3 is CASSPMGREKLFF. Incomplete CDR3 DNA: TGTGCCAGCAGTCCCATGGGGCGGGAAAAA.

This clone appeared many times. The read finishes 3 residues shy of the CDR3 end, and the germline J gene is used to complete it. The chain carries TRBV29-1 and TRBJ2-3; 9 bases agree with TRBD2. Germline V gene sequence: CDR1 SQVTM, CDR2 ANQGSEA. The CDR3 has 13 residues. V was clipped by 7 bases and J by 2 bases; unmatched bases: 4. The CDR3 DNA, read in part, is TGCAGCGCCAGCGGGGGGACCACAGATACG. As protein: CSASGGTTDT. The CDR3 in full is CSASGGTTDTQYF.

This clone was counted many times. Sequencing ends 3 residues short of the CDR3 end; the germline J gene provides the rest. V gene TRBV4-1 combines with J gene TRBJ2-1, with 7 bases fitting TRBD1. The V segment lost 6 bases and the J segment 8 bases; nucleotides outside the gene matches: 10. The germline V gene has CDR1 MGHRA and CDR2 YSYEKL. The CDR3 consists of 14 residues. The part of the CDR3 DNA that was read is TGCGCCAGCAGTATAGGGGGCGCCGGGGATGAG. This sequence encodes CASSIGGAGDE. The whole CDR3 protein is CASSIGGAGDEQFF.

This clone was detected many times. This CDR3 reads CASKPDRYSYEQYF. CDR3 bases read: TGTGCCAGTAAACCGGACAGATACTCCTACGAG. V and J are TRBV19 and TRBJ2-7, with TRBD1 as a possible D gene (6 bases). The read stops 3 residues short of the end of the CDR3; the missing end is completed from the germline J gene. This CDR3 comprises 14 residues. The germline gives CDR1 LNHDA, CDR2 SQIVND (reference sequence). Trimming shortened V by 7 bases and J by 0 bases, and 13 bases separated the two germline ends.

This clone was recorded many times. The read terminates 3 residues ahead of where the CDR3 ends, so the germline J gene completes it. This chain connects TRBV28 to TRBJ2-7; D gene unclear. The CDR3 runs to 14 residues. Trimming removed 1 base from V and 6 bases from J, with 13 bases in between. The germline CDR1 and CDR2 sequences are MDHEN and SYDVKM. The part of the CDR3 DNA that was read is TGTGCCAGCAGTTTATATTCCCACAGAGCCGAG. Translation: CASSLYSHRAE. In full, the CDR3 reads CASSLYSHRAEQYF.

This clone was recorded at least ten times. The missing CDR3 end, 3 residues past where the read stops, is filled in from the germline J gene. This rearrangement joins TRBV30 to TRBJ2-7, with D maybe TRBD2 (6 bases). Per germline, CDR1 GTSNPN and CDR2 SVGIG (reference sequence). CDR3 length: 13 amino acids. The V end lost 3 bases, the J end lost 3 bases, and 12 bases lay between the germline ends. CDR3 loop: CAWRGNSGYEQYF. Partial CDR3 DNA: TGTGCCTGGAGAGGGAATAGCGGCTACGAG.

This clone was picked up many times. From the germline J gene comes the end of the CDR3, since the read stops 3 residues before it. The chain uses TRBV29-1 and TRBJ2-7; D gene uncertain. The V gene lost 8 bases and the J gene lost 4 bases, with 15 bases spanning the gap. The CDR3 is made up of 12 amino acids. Germline CDR1 reads SQVTM; CDR2 reads ANQGSEA. The covered CDR3 bases are TGCAGCTTCGCTGGCAGGTCTTACGAG. It codes for CSFAGRSYE. The full CDR3 sequence reads CSFAGRSYEQYF.

This clone was observed many times. The CDR3 is cut off 3 residues early in the read; its end comes from the germline J gene. The chain joins TRBV20-1 to TRBJ1-2, with 7 bases matching TRBD1. Germline V gene lookup returns CDR1 DFQATT and CDR2 SNEGSKA (reference sequence). CDR3 length: 13 amino acids. V shed 6 bases and J 2 bases; nucleotides not matched to a gene: 6. The CDR3: CSAHRGVNYGYTF. CDR3 DNA, as far as it was read: TGCAGTGCCCACAGGGGAGTGAACTATGGC.

The table lists this clone with many counts. The read stops 3 residues short of the end of the CDR3; the missing end is completed from the germline J gene. The gene calls are TRBV5-4 and TRBJ1-1, with D tentatively TRBD1 (5 bases). The V gene's germline CDR1 is SGHNT and CDR2 YYREEE (reference sequence). The V and J ends lost 7 bases and 0 bases respectively, with 10 bases between them. The CDR3 extends over 13 amino acids. Incomplete CDR3 DNA: TGTGCCAGCCAGAGACAGTTGAACACTGAA. This sequence encodes CASQRQLNTE. The full CDR3 sequence reads CASQRQLNTEAFF.

This clone was seen repeatedly, ten times or more. The read is 3 residues too short to cover the CDR3 end, so that end is filled in from the germline J gene. This chain uses TRBV11-2 with TRBJ2-5; 9 nucleotides line up with TRBD1. This CDR3 has 15 residues. Trimming at V came to 3 bases and at J to 4 bases, leaving 6 bases not matched to a gene. CDR1 and CDR2 (germline): SGHAT, FQNNGV. CDR3 bases read: TGTGCCAGCAGCTTCGAACAGGGGGCCGGAGAGACC. Its translation is CASSFEQGAGET. The whole CDR3 sequence reads CASSFEQGAGETQYF.

At least ten counts were recorded for this clone. The observed sequence ends 3 residues before the CDR3 terminus, with the missing tail filled in from the germline J gene. The rearrangement links TRBV18 to TRBJ2-4; TRBD1 matches at 7 bases. The CDR3 consists of 16 residues. The V and J ends lost 3 bases and 1 base, in that order; junction bases with no gene match: 6. The germline V gene encodes CDR1 KGHSH and CDR2 LQKENI. CDR3 DNA, as far as it was read: TGTGCCAGCTCACCGCGACAGGGTGGCGCCAAAAACATT. This codes for CASSPRQGGAKNI. The CDR3 in full is CASSPRQGGAKNIQYF.

This clone was counted only a few times. The sequenced fragment ends 3 residues before the CDR3 boundary, so the rest is inferred from the germline J gene. The V call is TRBV7-2, the J call TRBJ2-7; the match to TRBD1 covers 8 bases. This CDR3 contains 14 residues. CDR1 is SGHTA and CDR2 is FQGNSA in the germline V gene. The V segment lost 7 bases and the J segment 3 bases; nucleotides outside the gene matches: 8. The CDR3 DNA, read in part, is TGTGCCAGCACCACCGGGACAGGTAACTACGAG. The encoded protein is CASTTGTGNYE. The CDR3 as a whole reads CASTTGTGNYEQYF.

Ten or more counts support this clone. The observed sequence ends 3 residues before the CDR3 terminus, with the missing tail filled in from the germline J gene. The chain joins TRBV20-1 to TRBJ1-1, with 8 bases that match TRBD1. Germline V gene data show CDR1 as DFQATT and CDR2 as SNEGSKA (reference sequence). The V segment lost 2 bases and the J segment 1 base; nucleotides outside the gene matches: 9. This CDR3 contains 16 residues. The sequenced part of the CDR3 DNA is TGCAGTGCTAGATCCGGGACAGGCCACCCGAACACTGAA. Translated: CSARSGTGHPNTE. The CDR3 as a whole reads CSARSGTGHPNTEAFF.

This clone was seen ten or more times. The CDR3 is cut off 3 residues early in the read; its end comes from the germline J gene. The V gene is TRBV18, the J gene TRBJ2-1; 8 nucleotides match TRBD1. The length of the CDR3 is 16 residues. Looked up from germline, CDR1 is KGHSH and CDR2 is LQKENI. Trimming at V came to 0 bases and at J to 8 bases, leaving 9 bases not matched to a gene. CDR3 amino acids: CASSPPRAGGIDEQFF. The sequenced CDR3 bases are TGTGCCAGCTCACCACCGAGGGCAGGGGGCATCGATGAG.

This clone was counted many times. The read terminates 3 residues before the CDR3 end, so the remaining end is supplied by the germline J gene. The J gene is TRBJ1-1, the V gene TRBV7-8; D perhaps matches TRBD1 (5 bases). CDR3 length: 15 residues. V lost 3 bases and J 1 base, leaving 12 bases between the germline ends. CDR1 and CDR2 (germline): SGHVS, FQNEAQ. The CDR3 here is CASSLRGVSNTEAFF. The sequenced part of the CDR3 DNA is TGTGCCAGCAGCTTGCGGGGGGTCTCGAACACTGAA.